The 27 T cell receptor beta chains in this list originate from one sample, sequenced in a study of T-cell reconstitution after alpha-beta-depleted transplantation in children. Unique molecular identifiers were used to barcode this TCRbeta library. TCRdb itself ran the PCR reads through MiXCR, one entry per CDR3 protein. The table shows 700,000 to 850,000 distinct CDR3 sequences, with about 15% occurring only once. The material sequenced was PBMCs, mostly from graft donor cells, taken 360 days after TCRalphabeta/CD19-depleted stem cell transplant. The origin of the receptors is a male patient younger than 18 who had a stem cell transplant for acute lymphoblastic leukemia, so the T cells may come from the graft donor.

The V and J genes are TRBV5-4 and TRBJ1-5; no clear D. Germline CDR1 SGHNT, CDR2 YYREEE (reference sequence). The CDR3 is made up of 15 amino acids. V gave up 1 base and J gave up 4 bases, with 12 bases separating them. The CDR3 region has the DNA TGTGCCAGCAGCTTGTTTCCGGGGTCGAATCAGCCCCAGCATTTT. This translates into CASSLFPGSNQPQHF.

For the CDR3, the DNA is TGTGCCAGCAGCTTACGGACAGGGATAGCCGCAGATACGCAGTATTTT. It encodes CASSLRTGIAADTQYF. V usage is TRBV7-9 and J usage is TRBJ2-3; 8 bases fit TRBD1. J lost 4 bases, V lost 2 bases, and 8 bases had no gene match. The CDR3 has 16 amino acids. Per germline, CDR1 SEHNR and CDR2 FQNEAQ (reference sequence).

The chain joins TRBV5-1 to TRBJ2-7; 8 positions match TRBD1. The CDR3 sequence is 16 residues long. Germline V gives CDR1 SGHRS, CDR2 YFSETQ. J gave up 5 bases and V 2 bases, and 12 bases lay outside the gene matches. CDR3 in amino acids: CASSLPTGTGFDEQYF. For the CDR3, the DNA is TGCGCCAGCAGCTTACCCACCGGGACAGGTTTCGACGAGCAGTACTTC.

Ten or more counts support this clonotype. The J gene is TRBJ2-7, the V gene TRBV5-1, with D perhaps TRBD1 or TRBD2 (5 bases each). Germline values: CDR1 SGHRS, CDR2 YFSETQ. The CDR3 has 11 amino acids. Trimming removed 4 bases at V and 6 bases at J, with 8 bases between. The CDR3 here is CASSPGAEQYF. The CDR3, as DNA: TGCGCCAGCAGCCCCGGGGCCGAGCAGTACTTC.

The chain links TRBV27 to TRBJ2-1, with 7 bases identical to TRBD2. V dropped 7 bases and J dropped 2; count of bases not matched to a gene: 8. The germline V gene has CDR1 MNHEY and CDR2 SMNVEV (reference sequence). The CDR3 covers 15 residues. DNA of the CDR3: TGTGCCAGCAAGAACCGGGAGGCTACCTACAATGAGCAGTTCTTC. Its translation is CASKNREATYNEQFF.

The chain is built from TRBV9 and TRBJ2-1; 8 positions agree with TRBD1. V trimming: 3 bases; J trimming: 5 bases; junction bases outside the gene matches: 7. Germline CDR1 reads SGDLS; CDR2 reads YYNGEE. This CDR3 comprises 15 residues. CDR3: CASSGRDRSHNEQFF. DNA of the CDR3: TGTGCCAGCAGCGGCCGGGACAGGTCACACAATGAGCAGTTCTTC. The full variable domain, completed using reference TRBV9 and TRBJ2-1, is DSGVTQTPKHLITATGQRVTLRCSPRSGDLSVYWYQQSLDQGLQFLIQYYNGEERAKGNILERFSAQQFPDLHSELNLSSLELGDSALYFCASSGRDRSHNEQFFGPGTRLTVL.

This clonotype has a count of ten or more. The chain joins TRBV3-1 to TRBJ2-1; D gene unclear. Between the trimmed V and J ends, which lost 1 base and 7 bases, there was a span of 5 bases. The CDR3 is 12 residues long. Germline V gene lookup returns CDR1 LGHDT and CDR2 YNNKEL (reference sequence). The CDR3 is CASSQVGNEQFF. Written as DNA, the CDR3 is TGTGCCAGCAGCCAAGTTGGGAATGAGCAGTTCTTC.

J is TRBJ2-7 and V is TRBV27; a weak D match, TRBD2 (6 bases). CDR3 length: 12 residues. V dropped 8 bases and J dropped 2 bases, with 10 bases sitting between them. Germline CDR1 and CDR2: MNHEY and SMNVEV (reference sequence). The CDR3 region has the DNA TGTGCCAGCGAGGGGAGGCCCTACGAGCAGTACTTC. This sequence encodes CASEGRPYEQYF.

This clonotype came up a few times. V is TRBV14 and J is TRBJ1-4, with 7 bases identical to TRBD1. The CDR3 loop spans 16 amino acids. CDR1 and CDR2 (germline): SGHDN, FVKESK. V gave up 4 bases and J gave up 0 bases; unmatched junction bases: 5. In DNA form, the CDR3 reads TGTGCCAGCAGCCCGACAGGGATGGCAACTAATGAAAAACTGTTTTTT. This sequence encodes CASSPTGMATNEKLFF. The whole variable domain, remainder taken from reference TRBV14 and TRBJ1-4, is EAGVTQFPSHSVIEKGQTVTLRCDPISGHDNLYWYRRVMGKEIKFLLHFVKESKQDESGMPNNRFLAERTGGTYSTLKVQPAELEDSGVYFCASSPTGMATNEKLFFGSGTQLSVL.

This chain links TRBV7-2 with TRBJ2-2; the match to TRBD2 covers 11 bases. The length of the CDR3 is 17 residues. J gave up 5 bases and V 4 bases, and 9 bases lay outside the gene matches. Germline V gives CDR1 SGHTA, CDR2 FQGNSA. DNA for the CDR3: TGTGCCAGCAGCTACGGCCTAGCGGGAGGCTTTACCGGGGAGCTGTTTTTT. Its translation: CASSYGLAGGFTGELFF.

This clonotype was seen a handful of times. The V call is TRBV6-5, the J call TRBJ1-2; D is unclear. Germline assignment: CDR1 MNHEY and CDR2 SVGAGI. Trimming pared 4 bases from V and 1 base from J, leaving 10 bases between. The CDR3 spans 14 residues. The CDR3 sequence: CASSSKGFNYGYTF. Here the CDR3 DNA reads TGTGCCAGCAGTTCGAAAGGTTTTAACTATGGCTACACCTTC.

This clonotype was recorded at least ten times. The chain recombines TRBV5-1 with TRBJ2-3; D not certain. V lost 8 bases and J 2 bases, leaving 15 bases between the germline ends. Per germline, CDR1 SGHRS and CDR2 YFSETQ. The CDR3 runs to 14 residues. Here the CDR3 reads CASFKAFSTDTQYF. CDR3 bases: TGCGCCAGTTTTAAGGCTTTCTCCACAGATACGCAGTATTTT.

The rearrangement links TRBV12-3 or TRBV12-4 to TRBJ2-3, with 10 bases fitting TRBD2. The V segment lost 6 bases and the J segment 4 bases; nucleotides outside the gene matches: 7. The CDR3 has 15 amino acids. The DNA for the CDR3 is TGTGCCAGCAGCCAGCGGGAGGGGCTCGCAGATACGCAGTATTTT. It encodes CASSQREGLADTQYF.

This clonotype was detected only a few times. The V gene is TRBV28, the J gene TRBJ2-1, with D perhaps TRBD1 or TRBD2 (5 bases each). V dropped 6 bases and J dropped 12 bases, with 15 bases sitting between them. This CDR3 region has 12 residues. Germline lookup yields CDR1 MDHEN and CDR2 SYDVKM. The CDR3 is CASRGPGRVQFF. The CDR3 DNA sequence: TGTGCCAGCAGGGGACCGGGACGTGTGCAGTTCTTC. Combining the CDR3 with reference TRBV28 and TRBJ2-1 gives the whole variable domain DVKVTQSSRYLVKRTGEKVFLECVQDMDHENMFWYRQDPGLGLRLIYFSYDVKMKEKGDIPEGYSVSREKKERFSLILESASTNQTSMYLCASRGPGRVQFFGPGTRLTVL.

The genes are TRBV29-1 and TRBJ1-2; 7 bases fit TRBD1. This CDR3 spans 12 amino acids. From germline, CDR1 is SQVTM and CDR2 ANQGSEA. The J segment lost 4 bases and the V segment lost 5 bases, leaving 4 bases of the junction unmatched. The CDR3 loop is CSVPRDSYGYTF. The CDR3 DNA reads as TGCAGCGTTCCCCGGGACAGCTATGGCTACACCTTC.

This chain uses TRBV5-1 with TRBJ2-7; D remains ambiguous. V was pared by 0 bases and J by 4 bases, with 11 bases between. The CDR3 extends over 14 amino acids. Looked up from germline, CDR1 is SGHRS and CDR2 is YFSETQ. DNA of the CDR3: TGCGCCAGCAGCTTGGGAGAGGTGGGGTACGAGCAGTACTTC. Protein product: CASSLGEVGYEQYF. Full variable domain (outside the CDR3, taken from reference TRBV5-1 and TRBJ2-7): KAGVTQTPRYLIKTRGQQVTLSCSPISGHRSVSWYQQTPGQGLQFLFEYFSETQRNKGNFPGRFSGRQFSNSRSEMNVSTLELGDSALYLCASSLGEVGYEQYFGPGTRLTVT.

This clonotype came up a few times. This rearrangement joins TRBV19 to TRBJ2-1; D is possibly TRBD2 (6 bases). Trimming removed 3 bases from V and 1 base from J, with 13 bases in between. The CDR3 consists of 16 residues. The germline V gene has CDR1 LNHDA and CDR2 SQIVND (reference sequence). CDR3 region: CASSIYAGPSYNEQFF. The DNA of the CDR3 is TGTGCCAGTAGTATTTACGCGGGACCTTCCTACAATGAGCAGTTCTTC.

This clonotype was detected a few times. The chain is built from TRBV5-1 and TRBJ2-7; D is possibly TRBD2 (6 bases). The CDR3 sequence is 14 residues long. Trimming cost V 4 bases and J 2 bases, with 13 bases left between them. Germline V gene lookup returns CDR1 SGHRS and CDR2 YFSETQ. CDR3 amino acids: CASSMRRGPYEQYF. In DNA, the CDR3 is TGCGCCAGCAGCATGAGGCGGGGCCCCTACGAGCAGTACTTC.

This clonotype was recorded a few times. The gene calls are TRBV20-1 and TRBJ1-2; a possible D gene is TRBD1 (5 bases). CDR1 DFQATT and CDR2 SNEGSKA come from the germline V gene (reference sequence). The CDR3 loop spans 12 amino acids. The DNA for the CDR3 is TGCAGCACGTTTGACAGCCTCTATGGCTACACCTTC. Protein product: CSTFDSLYGYTF.

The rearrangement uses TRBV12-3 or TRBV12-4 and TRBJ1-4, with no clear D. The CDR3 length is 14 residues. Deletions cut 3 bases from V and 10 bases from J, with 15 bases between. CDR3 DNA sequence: TGTGCCAGCAGTTTTTACTCGGCGCCTGGAAAACTGTTTTTT. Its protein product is CASSFYSAPGKLFF.

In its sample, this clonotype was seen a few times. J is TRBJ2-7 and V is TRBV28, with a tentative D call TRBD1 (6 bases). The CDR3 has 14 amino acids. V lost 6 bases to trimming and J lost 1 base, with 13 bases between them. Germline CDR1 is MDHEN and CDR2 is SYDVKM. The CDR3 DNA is TGTGCCAGCAGGGACCGCAGGGGATCCTACGAGCAGTACTTC. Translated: CASRDRRGSYEQYF.

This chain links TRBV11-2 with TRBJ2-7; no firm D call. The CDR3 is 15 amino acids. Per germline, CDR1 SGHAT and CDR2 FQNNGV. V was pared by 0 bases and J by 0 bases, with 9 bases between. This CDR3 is CASSLDLGFSYEQYF. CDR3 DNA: TGTGCCAGCAGCTTAGATCTGGGATTCTCCTACGAGCAGTACTTC.

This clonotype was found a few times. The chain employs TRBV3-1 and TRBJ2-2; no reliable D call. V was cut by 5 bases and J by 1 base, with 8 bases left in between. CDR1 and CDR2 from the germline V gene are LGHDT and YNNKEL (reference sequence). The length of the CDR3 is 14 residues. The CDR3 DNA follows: TGTGCCAGCAGCTCTCCCCTGAACACCGGGGAGCTGTTTTTT. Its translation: CASSSPLNTGELFF. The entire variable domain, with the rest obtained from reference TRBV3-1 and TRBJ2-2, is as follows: DTAVSQTPKYLVTQMGNDKSIKCEQNLGHDTMYWYKQDSKKFLKIMFSYNNKELIINETVPNRFSPKSPDKAHLNLHINSLELGDSAVYFCASSSPLNTGELFFGEGSRLTVL.

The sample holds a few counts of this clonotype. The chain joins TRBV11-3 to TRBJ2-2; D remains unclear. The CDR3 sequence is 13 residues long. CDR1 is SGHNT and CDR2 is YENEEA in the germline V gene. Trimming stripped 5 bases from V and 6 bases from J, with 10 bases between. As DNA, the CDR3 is TGTGCCAGCAGCGGCGATTTTTCCGGGGAGCTGTTTTTT. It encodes CASSGDFSGELFF.

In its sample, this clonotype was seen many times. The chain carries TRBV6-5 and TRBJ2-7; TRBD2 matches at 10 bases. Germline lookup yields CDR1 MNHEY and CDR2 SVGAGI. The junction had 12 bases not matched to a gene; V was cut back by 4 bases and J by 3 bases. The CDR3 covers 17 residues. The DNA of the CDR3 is TGTGCCAGCAGTTCCAGCGGGAGGGAGGGAAAGCACTACGAGCAGTACTTC. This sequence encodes CASSSSGREGKHYEQYF.

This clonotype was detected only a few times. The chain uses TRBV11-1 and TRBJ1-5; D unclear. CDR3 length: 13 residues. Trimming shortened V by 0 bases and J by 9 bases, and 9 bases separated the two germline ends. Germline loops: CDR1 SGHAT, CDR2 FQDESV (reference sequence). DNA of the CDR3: TGTGCCAGCAGCTTAGCGCCAATGGCGCCCCAGCATTTT. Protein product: CASSLAPMAPQHF.

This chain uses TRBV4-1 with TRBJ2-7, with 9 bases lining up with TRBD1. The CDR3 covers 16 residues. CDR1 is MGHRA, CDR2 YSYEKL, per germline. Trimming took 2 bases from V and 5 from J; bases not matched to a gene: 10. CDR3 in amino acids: CASSQRQGERGHEQYF. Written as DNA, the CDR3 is TGCGCCAGCAGCCAAAGACAGGGGGAAAGGGGCCACGAGCAGTACTTC.